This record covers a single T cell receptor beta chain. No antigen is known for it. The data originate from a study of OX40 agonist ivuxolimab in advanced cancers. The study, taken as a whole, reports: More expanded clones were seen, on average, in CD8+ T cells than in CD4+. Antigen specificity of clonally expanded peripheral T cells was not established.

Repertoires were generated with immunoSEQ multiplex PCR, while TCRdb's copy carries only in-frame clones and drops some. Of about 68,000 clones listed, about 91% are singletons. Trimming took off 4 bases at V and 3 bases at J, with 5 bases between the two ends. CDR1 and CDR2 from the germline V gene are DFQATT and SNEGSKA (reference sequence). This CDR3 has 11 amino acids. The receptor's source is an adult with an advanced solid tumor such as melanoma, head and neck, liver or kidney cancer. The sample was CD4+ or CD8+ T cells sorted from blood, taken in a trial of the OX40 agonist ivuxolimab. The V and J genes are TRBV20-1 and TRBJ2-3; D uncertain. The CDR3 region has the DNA TGCAGTGCTACAGTGACAGATACGCAGTATTTT. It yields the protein CSATVTDTQYF.